The source of this T cell receptor beta chain is a study of tumor-infiltrating lymphocytes in primary liver carcinoma. Investigators took RNA and DNA out together from roughly 21-30 mg of unsorted bulk tissue. Germline-derived CDR1 and CDR2 are SGHNT and YENEEA. The CDR3 runs 15 residues. TCR beta cDNA was made from 450 to 500 ng total RNA with a constant-region primer. The TCR beta library was amplified through three nested multiplex PCR rounds in a modified ARM-PCR procedure. Forward primers for TRBV1-TRBV30 and a C-beta reverse primer served the first two PCR rounds, at about 9 cycles each. Via MiXCR, TCRdb re-called the multiplex PCR reads, giving one row per CDR3 protein. The sample includes approximately 23,000 distinct CDR3 sequences, over 75% of them seen just once. Remarks on this clonotype: The junction and the germline gene differ at one end; a read error may be behind it.

The clonotype originates from a woman under 40 with primary liver carcinoma and hepatitis B virus infection. The sequencing sample was made of liver tumor tissue from sampling region 2. Noted subset: tumor region T2, inferior pole. This chain links TRBV11-3 with TRBJ2-7, with no clear D. CDR3 in amino acids: CVSSLDPDLSYEQCF. CDR3 sequence (DNA): TGTGTCAGCAGCTTAGACCCGGACCTCTCCTACGAGCAGTGCTTC.